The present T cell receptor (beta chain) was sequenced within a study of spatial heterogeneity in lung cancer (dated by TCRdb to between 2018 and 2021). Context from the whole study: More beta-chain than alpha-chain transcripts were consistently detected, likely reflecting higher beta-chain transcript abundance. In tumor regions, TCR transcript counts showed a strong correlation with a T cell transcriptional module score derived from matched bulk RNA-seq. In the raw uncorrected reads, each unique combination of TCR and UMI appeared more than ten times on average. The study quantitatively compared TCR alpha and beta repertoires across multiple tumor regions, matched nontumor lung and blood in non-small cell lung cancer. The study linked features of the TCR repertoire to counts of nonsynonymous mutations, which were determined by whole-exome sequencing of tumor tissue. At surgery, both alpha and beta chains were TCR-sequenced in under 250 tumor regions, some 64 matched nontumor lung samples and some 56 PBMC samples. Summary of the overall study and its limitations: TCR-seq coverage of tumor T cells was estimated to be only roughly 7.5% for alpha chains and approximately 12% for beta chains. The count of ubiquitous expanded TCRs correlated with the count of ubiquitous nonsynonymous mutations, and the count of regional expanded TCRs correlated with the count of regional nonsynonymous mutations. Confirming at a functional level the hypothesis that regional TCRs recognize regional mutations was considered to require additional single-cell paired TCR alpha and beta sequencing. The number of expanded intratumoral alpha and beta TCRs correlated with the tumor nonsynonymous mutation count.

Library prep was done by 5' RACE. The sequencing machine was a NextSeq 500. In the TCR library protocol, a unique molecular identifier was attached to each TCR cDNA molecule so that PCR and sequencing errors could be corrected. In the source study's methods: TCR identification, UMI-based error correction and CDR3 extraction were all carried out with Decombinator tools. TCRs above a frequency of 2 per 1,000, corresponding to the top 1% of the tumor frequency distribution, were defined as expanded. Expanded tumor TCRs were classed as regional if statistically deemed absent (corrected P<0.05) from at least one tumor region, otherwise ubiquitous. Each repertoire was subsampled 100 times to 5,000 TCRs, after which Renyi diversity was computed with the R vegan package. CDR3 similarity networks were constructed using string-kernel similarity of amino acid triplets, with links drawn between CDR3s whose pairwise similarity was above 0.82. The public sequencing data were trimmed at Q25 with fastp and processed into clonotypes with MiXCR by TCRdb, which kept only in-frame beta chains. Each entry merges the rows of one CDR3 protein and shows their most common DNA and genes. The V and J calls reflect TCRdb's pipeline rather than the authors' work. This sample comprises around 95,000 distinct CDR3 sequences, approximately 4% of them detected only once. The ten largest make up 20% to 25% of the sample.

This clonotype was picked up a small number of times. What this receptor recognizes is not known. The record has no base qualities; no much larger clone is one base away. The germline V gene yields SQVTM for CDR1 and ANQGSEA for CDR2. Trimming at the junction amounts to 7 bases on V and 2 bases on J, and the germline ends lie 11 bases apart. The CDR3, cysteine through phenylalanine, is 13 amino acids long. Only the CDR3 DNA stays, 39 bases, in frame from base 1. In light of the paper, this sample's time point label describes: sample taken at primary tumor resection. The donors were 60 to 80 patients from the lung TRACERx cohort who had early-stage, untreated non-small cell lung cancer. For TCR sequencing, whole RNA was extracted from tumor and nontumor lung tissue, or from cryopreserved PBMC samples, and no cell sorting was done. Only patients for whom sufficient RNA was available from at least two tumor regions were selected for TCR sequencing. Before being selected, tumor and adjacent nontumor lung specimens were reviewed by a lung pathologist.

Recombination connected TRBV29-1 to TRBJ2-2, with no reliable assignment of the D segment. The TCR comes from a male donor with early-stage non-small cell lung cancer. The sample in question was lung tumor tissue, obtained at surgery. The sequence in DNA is TGCAGCGGGTCACAGCCAAACACCGGGGAGCTGTTTTTT. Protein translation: CSGSQPNTGELFF.